The rows below give T cell receptor beta chains drawn from one sample of a study of T cells in Graves' hyperthyroidism and ophthalmopathy. Each CDR3 protein gets one entry after TCRdb re-called the multiplex PCR reads with MiXCR. The sample includes fewer than 30,000 distinct CDR3 sequences, roughly 49% seen only once; the top ten take 25%. The sample consisted of blood. These receptors all stem from a woman aged 40 to 50 with Graves' hyperthyroidism that later progressed to Graves' ophthalmopathy. CDR3s include the opening cysteine and the closing phenylalanine or tryptophan. The D gene is left open where the match is weak. A clone size is listed for some rows: how often the clone was seen (once, few, many), or a class if it is expanded.

len	abundance	v_gene	j_gene	d_gene	CDR3aa	CDR3nt
16	.	TRBV29-1	TRBJ2-1	TRBD1	CSVDLGQGKLYNEQFF	TGCAGCGTTGACCTGGGACAGGGAAAATTATACAATGAGCAGTTCTTC
15	medium-sized	TRBV20-1	TRBJ2-7	.	CSARGGWGGRGEQYF	TGCAGTGCTAGAGGTGGTTGGGGAGGACGGGGCGAGCAGTACTTC
17	.	TRBV15	TRBJ2-2	.	CATSRDRGSENTGELFF	TGTGCCACCAGCAGAGATCGGGGGAGCGAGAACACCGGGGAGCTGTTTTTT
17	.	TRBV4-2	TRBJ2-1	TRBD1	CASSQDLRTGAHNEQFF	TGTGCCAGCAGCCAAGATTTAAGGACAGGGGCCCACAATGAGCAGTTCTTC
14	.	TRBV19	TRBJ1-2	TRBD1	CASEPTGREPGYTF	TGTGCCAGTGAACCGACAGGGAGAGAGCCGGGCTACACCTTC
15	many	TRBV28	TRBJ2-2	TRBD1	CASRSGTGNTGELFF	TGTGCCAGCAGGTCCGGGACAGGGAACACCGGGGAGCTGTTTTTT
15	many	TRBV6-5	TRBJ2-3	TRBD2	CASSPSGTSTDTQYF	TGTGCCAGCAGCCCTAGCGGGACTAGCACAGATACGCAGTATTTT
16	.	TRBV7-6	TRBJ2-7	TRBD1	CASSLLQGDRSYEQYF	TGTGCCAGCAGCTTGCTACAGGGGGACAGATCCTACGAGCAGTACTTC
14	once	TRBV24-1	TRBJ2-1	.	CATSDLTGYNEQFF	TGTGCCACCAGTGATTTGACAGGCTACAATGAGCAGTTCTTC
15	.	TRBV24-1	TRBJ2-3	.	CATSSGRVSTDTQYF	TGTGCCACCAGCTCGGGGCGAGTGAGCACAGATACGCAGTATTTT
15	once	TRBV5-6	TRBJ1-3	TRBD1	CASTTGGGSGNTIYF	TGTGCCAGCACCACAGGGGGAGGCTCTGGAAACACCATATATTTT
15	.	TRBV19	TRBJ2-3	TRBD1	CASSSGQGTSDTQYF	TGTGCCAGTAGTTCGGGACAGGGGACATCAGATACGCAGTATTTT
16	.	TRBV20-1	TRBJ2-1	TRBD2	CSAREGTSGRRDEQFF	TGCAGTGCTAGAGAGGGGACTAGCGGGAGAAGGGATGAGCAGTTCTTC
14	many	TRBV5-1	TRBJ2-2	.	CASSLARDTGELFF	TGCGCCAGCAGCTTGGCCCGGGACACCGGGGAGCTGTTTTTT
14	.	TRBV20-1	TRBJ2-7	TRBD2	CSATRPSGREKQYF	TGCAGTGCCACTAGACCTAGCGGGAGGGAAAAGCAGTACTTC
15	.	TRBV29-1	TRBJ2-1	TRBD1	CSSQPGTGGRDEQFF	TGCAGCTCCCAGCCGGGGACAGGGGGAAGGGATGAGCAGTTCTTC
15	medium-sized	TRBV9	TRBJ2-7	TRBD1	CASSVASGQASEQYF	TGTGCCAGCAGCGTAGCTTCGGGACAGGCTAGCGAGCAGTACTTC
15	many	TRBV12-3/TRBV12-4	TRBJ1-3	.	CASSLGPGSGNTIYF	TGTGCCAGCAGTTTAGGCCCCGGCTCTGGAAACACCATATATTTT
13	.	TRBV24-1	TRBJ1-1	.	CATSDQERTEAFF	TGTGCCACCAGTGACCAGGAAAGAACTGAAGCTTTCTTT
18	.	TRBV20-1	TRBJ2-3	TRBD2	CSARGGGRSSVMVDTQYF	TGCAGTGCTAGGGGGGGCGGGAGGAGTTCTGTAATGGTAGATACGCAGTATTTT
13	many	TRBV6-1	TRBJ1-3	.	CASLDVLRDTIYF	TGTGCCAGCCTAGATGTCCTCCGGGACACCATATATTTT
15	.	TRBV6-4	TRBJ2-3	TRBD2	CASSRLAEEEDTQYF	TGTGCCAGCAGTCGACTAGCGGAAGAAGAGGATACGCAGTATTTT